This T cell receptor (beta chain) was sequenced during a study of CD8+CD57+ T cells in acquired aplastic anemia. Study-level points and caveats: Both patients and controls carried the same twenty-nine CD8+ CDR3 sequences.

The CDR3 has 11 amino acids. The V gene lost 5 bases and the J gene lost 4 bases, with 4 bases spanning the gap. The germline V gene encodes CDR1 SGHNT and CDR2 YENEEA. Profiling of TCR beta VDJ combinations and CDR3 sequences used genomic DNA as template. TCRdb independently ran MiXCR on the reads; one entry per CDR3 protein. This table has approximately 160,000 distinct CDR3 sequences, over 40% appearing once. Patients picked for sequencing had shown CD8+CD57+ cell expansion detected by flow cytometry. Each patient gave a blood sample that was collected before any therapy had been received. About this clonotype itself: The antigen remains undetermined.

The TCR sequence derives from a human donor with aplastic anemia. Sequenced input: sorted CD4+, CD8+, or CD8+CD57+ T cells (not recorded which) from PBMCs. The chain combines TRBV11-3 with TRBJ2-3, with D unclear. CDR3 DNA sequence: TGTGCCAGCAGCACCGCAGATACGCAGTATTTT. It yields the protein CASSTADTQYF.